This T cell receptor (beta chain) was captured by sequencing in a study of cytomegalovirus exposure and HLA in healthy donors. This CDR3 has 15 residues. Germline assignment: CDR1 MGHRA and CDR2 YSYEKL. V was cut by 0 bases and J by 7 bases, with 16 bases left in between. PCR amplification relied on 60 Vbeta primers (plus 13 Jbeta primers). Clones were sequenced by immunoSEQ multiplex PCR, and TCRdb holds only the in-frame ones, with some missing. The sample records some 150,000 clones, roughly four fifths being singletons. Material: PBMCs. J is TRBJ2-7 and V is TRBV4-1, with D perhaps matching TRBD1 (6 bases). This TCR was sampled from a woman in her thirties or forties in good health and CMV-seronegative. In DNA form, the CDR3 reads TGCGCCAGCAGCCAAGACCCCGGACAGTTTTTTGAGCAGTACTTC. Amino acids: CASSQDPGQFFEQYF.